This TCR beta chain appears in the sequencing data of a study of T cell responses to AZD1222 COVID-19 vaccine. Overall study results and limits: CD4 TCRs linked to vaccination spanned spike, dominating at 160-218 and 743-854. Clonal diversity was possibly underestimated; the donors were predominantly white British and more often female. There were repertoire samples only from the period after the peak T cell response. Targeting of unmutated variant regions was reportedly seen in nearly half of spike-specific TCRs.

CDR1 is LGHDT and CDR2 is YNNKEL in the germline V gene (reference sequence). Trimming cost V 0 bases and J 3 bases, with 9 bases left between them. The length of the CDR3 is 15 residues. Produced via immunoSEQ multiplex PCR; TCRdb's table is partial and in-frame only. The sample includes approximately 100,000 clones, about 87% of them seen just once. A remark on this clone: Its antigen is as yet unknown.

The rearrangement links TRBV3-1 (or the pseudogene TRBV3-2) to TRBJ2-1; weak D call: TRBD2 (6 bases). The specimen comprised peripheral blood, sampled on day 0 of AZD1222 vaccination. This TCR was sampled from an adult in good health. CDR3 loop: CASSQDRTNYNEQFF. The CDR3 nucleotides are TGTGCCAGCAGCCAAGATCGGACTAACTACAATGAGCAGTTCTTC.